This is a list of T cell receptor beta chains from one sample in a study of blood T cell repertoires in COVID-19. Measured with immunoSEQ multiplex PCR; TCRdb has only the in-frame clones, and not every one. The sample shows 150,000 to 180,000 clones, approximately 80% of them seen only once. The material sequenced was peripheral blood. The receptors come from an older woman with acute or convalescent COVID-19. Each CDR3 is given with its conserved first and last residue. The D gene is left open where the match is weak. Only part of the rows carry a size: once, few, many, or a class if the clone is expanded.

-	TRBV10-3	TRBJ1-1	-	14	CAISGTVSGTEAFF	TGTGCCATCAGTGGGACTGTAAGTGGCACTGAAGCTTTCTTT
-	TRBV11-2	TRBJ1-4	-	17	CASSLDIGGAAGEKLFF	TGTGCCAGCAGCTTAGATATAGGAGGGGCGGCTGGGGAAAAACTGTTTTTT
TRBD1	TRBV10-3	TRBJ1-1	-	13	CAISPGQVTEAFF	TGTGCCATCAGTCCCGGACAGGTTACTGAAGCTTTCTTT
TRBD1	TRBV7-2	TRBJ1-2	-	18	CASSSGGTGGPGGYGYTF	TGTGCCAGCAGCTCAGGCGGGACAGGGGGCCCAGGAGGCTATGGCTACACCTTC
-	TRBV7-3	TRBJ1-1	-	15	CASSSNPQVNTEAFF	TGTGCCAGCAGCTCGAATCCACAGGTTAACACTGAAGCTTTCTTT
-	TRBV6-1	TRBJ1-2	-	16	CASSVEGLSMNYGYTF	TGTGCCAGCAGTGTGGAGGGCCTTTCGATGAACTATGGCTACACCTTC
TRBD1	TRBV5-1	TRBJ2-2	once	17	CASSSREGQGRGGELFF	TGCGCCAGCAGCTCCCGCGAGGGACAGGGACGAGGCGGGGAGCTGTTTTTT
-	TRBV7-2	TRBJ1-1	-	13	CASMSFGAAEAFF	TGTGCCAGTATGAGCTTTGGGGCGGCGGAAGCTTTCTTT
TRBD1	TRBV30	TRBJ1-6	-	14	CAWSDLTGIEPLHF	TGTGCCTGGAGTGATTTGACAGGGATAGAACCCCTCCACTTT
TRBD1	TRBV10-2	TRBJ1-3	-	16	CASSLTGGGSGNTIYF	TGCGCCAGCAGCCTGACAGGGGGAGGCTCTGGAAACACCATATATTTT
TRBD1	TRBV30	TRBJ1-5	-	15	CAWSVSGGRYQPQHF	TGTGCCTGGAGTGTGTCAGGGGGCCGGTATCAGCCCCAGCATTTT
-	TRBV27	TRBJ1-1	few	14	CASIKSAGNTEAFF	TGTGCCAGCATTAAGTCCGCAGGGAACACTGAAGCTTTCTTT
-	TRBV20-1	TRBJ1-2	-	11	CSASSPYGYTF	TGCAGTGCTAGCAGTCCCTATGGCTACACCTTC
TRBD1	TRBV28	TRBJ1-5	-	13	CASTDRVYQPQHF	TGTGCCAGCACGGACAGGGTTTATCAGCCCCAGCATTTT
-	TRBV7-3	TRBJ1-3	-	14	CASSDRASGNTIYF	TGTGCCAGCAGCGACAGAGCCTCTGGAAACACCATATATTTT
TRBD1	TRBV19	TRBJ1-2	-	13	CASSVQGAHGYTF	TGTGCCAGTAGTGTACAGGGGGCACATGGCTACACCTTC
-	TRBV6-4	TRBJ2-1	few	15	CASSAGLEGYNEQFF	TGTGCCAGCAGTGCGGGACTCGAGGGCTACAATGAGCAGTTCTTC
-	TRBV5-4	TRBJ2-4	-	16	CASSLDFSVAKNIQYF	TGTGCCAGCAGCTTGGACTTTTCGGTTGCCAAAAACATTCAGTACTTC
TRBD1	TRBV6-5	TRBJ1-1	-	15	CASSLSIQGATEAFF	TGTGCCAGCAGTTTATCAATTCAGGGGGCCACTGAAGCTTTCTTT
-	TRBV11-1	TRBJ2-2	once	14	CASSFLALGGELFF	TGTGCCAGCAGCTTCCTAGCCCTCGGCGGGGAGCTGTTTTTT
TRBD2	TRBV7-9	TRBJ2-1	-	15	CASSPYGRDYNEQFF	TGTGCCAGCAGCCCTTACGGGAGGGACTACAATGAGCAGTTCTTC
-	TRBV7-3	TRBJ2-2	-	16	CASTYDGGMNTGELFF	TGTGCCAGCACCTACGACGGGGGAATGAACACCGGGGAGCTGTTTTTT
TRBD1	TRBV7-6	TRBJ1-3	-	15	CASSRGTDIRNTIYF	TGTGCCAGCAGCAGAGGGACAGATATACGAAACACCATATATTTT
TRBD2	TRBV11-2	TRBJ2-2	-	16	CASSPRTSGGSGELFF	TGTGCCAGCAGTCCCCGGACTAGCGGGGGGTCCGGGGAGCTGTTTTTT
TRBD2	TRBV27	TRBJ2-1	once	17	CASSHRMGLAGGYEQFF	TGTGCCAGCAGTCACAGAATGGGACTAGCGGGGGGCTATGAGCAGTTCTTC
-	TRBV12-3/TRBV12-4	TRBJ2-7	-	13	CASRPGQSYEQYF	TGTGCCAGCAGACCTGGACAGTCCTACGAGCAGTACTTC
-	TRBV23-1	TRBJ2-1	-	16	CASSQRTEPSDNEQFF	TGCGCCAGCAGTCAACGGACAGAACCTTCGGACAATGAGCAGTTCTTC
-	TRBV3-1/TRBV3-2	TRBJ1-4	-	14	CASSRTGTNEKLFF	TGTGCCAGCAGCCGAACAGGGACTAATGAAAAACTGTTTTTT